This T cell receptor (beta chain) appears in the sequencing data of a study of glioma-infiltrating T cells after dendritic cell vaccination. Assay: immunoSEQ multiplex PCR; the TCRdb copy retains only in-frame clones and omits some. The sample lists over 75,000 clones; 70% to 90% were seen once. Time point in this sample: after dendritic cell vaccination, including at tumor progression/relapse. Germline V gives CDR1 MNHNS, CDR2 SASEGT. This CDR3 spans 15 amino acids. V shed 2 bases and J 4 bases; nucleotides not matched to a gene: 7. The specimen comprised blood, sampled after dendritic cell vaccination. This clonotype originated in a human donor with glioblastoma. The genes are TRBV6-1 and TRBJ1-2, with TRBD1 matching over 7 bases. CDR3 protein: CASSERRGTLYGYTF. In DNA, the CDR3 is TGTGCCAGCAGTGAACGCAGGGGGACACTCTATGGCTACACCTTC.